This T cell receptor beta chain was sequenced for a study of beta chain features in type 1 diabetes. Findings and limits, study-wide: Among patients with Type 1 diabetes, TCRB CDR3s were moderately but significantly shorter in every one of the four CD4+ subsets. PCR might favor shorter templates, but any such skew would affect patients and controls equally.

Comment on this clone: Its antigen is not identified.

The entirety of the isolated RNA underwent reverse transcription, so expressed TCRB transcripts were sequenced. TCRdb keeps only in-frame clones here, not all; method: immunoSEQ multiplex PCR. The table has 150,000 to 200,000 clones, almost 65% seen once. The V gene end was trimmed by 2 bases and the J gene end by 2 bases; junction bases not matched to a gene: 4. The length of the CDR3 is 15 residues. Germline V gives CDR1 SGHTA, CDR2 FQGNSA. The clonotype was recovered from a man in his thirties or forties with type 1 diabetes. The specimen sequenced was naive CD4+ T cells from blood. This sequence joins TRBV7-2 and TRBJ2-7; 9 positions match TRBD2. CDR3 loop: CASSLLAGGPYEQYF. The CDR3 region has the DNA TGTGCCAGCAGCTTATTGGCGGGGGGGCCCTACGAGCAGTACTTC.